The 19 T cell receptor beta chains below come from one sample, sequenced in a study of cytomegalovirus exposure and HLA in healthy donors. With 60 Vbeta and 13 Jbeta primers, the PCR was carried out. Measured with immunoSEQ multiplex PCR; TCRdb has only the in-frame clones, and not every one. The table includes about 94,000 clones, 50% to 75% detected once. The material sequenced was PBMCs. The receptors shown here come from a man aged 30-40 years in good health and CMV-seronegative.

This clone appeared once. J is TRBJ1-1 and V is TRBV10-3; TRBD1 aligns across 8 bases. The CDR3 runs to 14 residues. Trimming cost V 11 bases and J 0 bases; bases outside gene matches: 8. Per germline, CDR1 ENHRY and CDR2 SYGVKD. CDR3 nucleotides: TGTGCCTCTTGGACAGGGAATATGAACACTGAAGCTTTCTTT. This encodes CASWTGNMNTEAFF.

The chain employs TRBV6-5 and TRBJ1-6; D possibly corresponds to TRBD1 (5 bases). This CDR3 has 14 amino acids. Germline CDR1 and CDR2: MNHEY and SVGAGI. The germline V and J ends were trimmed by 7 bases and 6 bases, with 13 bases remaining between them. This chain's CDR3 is CASTPGRGNSPLHF. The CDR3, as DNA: TGTGCCAGCACCCCAGGGAGGGGTAATTCACCCCTCCACTTT.

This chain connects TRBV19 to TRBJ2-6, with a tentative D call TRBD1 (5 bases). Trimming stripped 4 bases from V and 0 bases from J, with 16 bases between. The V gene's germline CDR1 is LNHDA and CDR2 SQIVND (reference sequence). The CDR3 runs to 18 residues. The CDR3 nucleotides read TGTGCCAGTAGTACCCAGGGATTTCGCGGCTCTGGGGCCAACGTCCTGACTTTC. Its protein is CASSTQGFRGSGANVLTF.

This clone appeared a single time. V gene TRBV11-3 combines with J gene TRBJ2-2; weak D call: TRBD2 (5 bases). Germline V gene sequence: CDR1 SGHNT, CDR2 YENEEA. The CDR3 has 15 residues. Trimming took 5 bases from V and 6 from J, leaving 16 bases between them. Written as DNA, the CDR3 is TGTGCCAGCAGCCCCACTAGGTGGTACGCCGGGGAGCTGTTTTTT. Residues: CASSPTRWYAGELFF.

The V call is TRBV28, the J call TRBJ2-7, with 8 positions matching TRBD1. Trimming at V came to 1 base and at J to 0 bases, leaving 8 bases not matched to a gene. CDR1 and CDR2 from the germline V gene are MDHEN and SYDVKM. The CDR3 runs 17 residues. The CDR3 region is CASSLSYYRGSSYEQYF. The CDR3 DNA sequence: TGTGCCAGCAGTTTATCCTACTACAGGGGGAGCTCCTACGAGCAGTACTTC.

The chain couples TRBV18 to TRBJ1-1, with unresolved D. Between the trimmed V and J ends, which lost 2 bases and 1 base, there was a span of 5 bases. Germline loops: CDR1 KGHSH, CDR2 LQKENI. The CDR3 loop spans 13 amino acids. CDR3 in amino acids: CASSPTRNTEAFF. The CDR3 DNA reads TGTGCCAGCTCACCAACAAGGAACACTGAAGCTTTCTTT.

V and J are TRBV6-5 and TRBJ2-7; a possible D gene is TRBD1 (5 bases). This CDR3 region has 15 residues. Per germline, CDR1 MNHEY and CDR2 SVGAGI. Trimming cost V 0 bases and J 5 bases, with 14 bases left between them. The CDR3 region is CASSYSKGDSHEQYF. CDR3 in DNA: TGTGCCAGCAGTTACTCGAAAGGGGATAGCCACGAGCAGTACTTC.

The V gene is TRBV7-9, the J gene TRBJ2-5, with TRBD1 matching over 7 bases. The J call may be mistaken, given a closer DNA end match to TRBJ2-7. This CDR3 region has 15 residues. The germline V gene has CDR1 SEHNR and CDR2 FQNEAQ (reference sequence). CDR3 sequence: CASSATRGQLYEQYF. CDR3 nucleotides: TGTGCCAGCAGCGCAACGAGGGGACAGCTTTACGAGCAGTACTTC.

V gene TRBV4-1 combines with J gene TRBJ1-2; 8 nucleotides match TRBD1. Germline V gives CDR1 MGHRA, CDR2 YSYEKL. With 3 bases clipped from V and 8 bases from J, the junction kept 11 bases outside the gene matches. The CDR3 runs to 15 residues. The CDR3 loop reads CASSHPDREVGGYTF. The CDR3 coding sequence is TGCGCCAGCAGCCACCCGGACAGGGAAGTCGGGGGCTACACCTTC.

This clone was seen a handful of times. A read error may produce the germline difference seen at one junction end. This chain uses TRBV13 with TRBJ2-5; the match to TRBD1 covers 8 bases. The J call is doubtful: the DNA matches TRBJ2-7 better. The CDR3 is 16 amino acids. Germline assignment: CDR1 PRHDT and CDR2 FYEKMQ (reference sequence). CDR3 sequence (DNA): TGTGCCAGCAACTTAGGGGGGACAGGACTTCTTGGCGAGCAGTACTTC. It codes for CASNLGGTGLLGEQYF.

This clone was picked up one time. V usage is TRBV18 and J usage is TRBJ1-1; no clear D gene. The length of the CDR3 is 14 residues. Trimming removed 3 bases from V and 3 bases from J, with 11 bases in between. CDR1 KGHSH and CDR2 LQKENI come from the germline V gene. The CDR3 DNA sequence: TGTGCCAGCTCACCTGCGGTCGTCGACACTGAAGCTTTCTTT. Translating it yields CASSPAVVDTEAFF.

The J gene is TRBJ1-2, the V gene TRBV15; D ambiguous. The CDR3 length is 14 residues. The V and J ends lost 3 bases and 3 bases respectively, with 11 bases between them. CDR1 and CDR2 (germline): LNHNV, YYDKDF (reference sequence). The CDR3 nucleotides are TGTGCCACCAGCAGGGACTCTCCTTACTATGGCTACACCTTC. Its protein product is CATSRDSPYYGYTF.

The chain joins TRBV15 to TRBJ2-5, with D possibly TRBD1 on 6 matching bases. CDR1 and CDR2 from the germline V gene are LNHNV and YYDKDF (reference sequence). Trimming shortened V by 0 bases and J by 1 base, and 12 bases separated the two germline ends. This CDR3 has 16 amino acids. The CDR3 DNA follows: TGTGCCACCAGCAGAGACAGGGGAGTAGGCCAAGAGACCCAGTACTTC. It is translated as CATSRDRGVGQETQYF.

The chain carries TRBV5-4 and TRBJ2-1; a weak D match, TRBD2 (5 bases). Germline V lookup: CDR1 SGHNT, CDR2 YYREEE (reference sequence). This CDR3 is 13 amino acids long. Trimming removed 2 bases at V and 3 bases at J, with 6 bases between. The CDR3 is CASSFTSYNEQFF. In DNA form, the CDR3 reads TGTGCCAGCAGCTTCACTAGCTACAATGAGCAGTTCTTC.

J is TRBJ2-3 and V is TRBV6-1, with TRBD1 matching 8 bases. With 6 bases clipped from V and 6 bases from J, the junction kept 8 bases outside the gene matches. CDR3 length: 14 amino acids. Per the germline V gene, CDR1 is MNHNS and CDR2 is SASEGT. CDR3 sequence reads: CASRKDRASDTQYF. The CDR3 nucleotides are TGTGCCAGCAGGAAGGACAGGGCTAGTGATACGCAGTATTTT.

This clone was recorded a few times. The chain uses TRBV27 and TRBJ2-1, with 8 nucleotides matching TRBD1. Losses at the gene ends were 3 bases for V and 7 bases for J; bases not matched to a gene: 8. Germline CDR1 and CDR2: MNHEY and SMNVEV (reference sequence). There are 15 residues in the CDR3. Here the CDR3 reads CASSFGTGLNNEQFF. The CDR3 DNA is TGTGCCAGCAGTTTCGGGACAGGCCTGAATAATGAGCAGTTCTTC.

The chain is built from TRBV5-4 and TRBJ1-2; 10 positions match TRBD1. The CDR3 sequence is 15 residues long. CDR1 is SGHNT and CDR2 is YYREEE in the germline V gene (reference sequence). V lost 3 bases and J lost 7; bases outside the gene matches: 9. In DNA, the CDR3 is TGTGCCAGCAGCTCGCCGGGACAGGGGCTGGGTGGCTACACCTTC. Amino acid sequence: CASSSPGQGLGGYTF.

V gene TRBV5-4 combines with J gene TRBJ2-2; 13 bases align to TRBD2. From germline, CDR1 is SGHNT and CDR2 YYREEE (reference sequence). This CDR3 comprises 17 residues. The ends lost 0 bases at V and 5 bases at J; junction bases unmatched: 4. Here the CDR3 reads CASSLATSGRGTGELFF. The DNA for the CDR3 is TGTGCCAGCAGCTTGGCCACTAGCGGGAGGGGTACCGGGGAGCTGTTTTTT. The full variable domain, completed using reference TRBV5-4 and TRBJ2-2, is ETGVTQSPTHLIKTRGQQVTLRCSSQSGHNTVSWYQQALGQGPQFIFQYYREEENGRGNFPPRFSGLQFPNYSSELNVNALELDDSALYLCASSLATSGRGTGELFFGEGSRLTVL.

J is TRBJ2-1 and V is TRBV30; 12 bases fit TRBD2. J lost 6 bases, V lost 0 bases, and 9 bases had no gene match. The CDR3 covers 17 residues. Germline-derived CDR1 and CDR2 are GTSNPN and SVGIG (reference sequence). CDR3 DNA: TGTGCCTGGAGTGTTGGGTTGACTAGCGGGAGCAGCAATGAGCAGTTCTTC. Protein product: CAWSVGLTSGSSNEQFF. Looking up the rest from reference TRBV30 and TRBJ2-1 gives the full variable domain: SQTIHQWPATLVQPVGSPLSLECTVEGTSNPNLYWYRQAAGRGLQLLFYSVGIGQISSEVPQNLSASRPQDRQFILSSKKLLLSDSGFYLCAWSVGLTSGSSNEQFFGPGTRLTVL.